What follows are 20 T cell receptor beta chains derived from one specimen sequenced in a study of blood T cell repertoires in COVID-19. Sequencing used immunoSEQ multiplex PCR; TCRdb keeps in-frame clones, though not all of them. The sample holds over 200,000 clones, approximately 84% seen once. Sequencing used PBMCs or T cells enriched from blood (not recorded which). Receptor source: a man in his forties or fifties who had recovered from COVID-19.

The chain uses TRBV19 and TRBJ2-7, with 12 bases aligning to TRBD2. The trim removed 5 bases at V and 2 bases at J, leaving 7 bases unmatched. The CDR3 runs 16 residues. Germline values: CDR1 LNHDA, CDR2 SQIVND (reference sequence). The CDR3 loop is CASSLRLAGVAYEQYF. As DNA, the CDR3 is TGTGCCAGTAGTCTTCGACTAGCGGGAGTTGCCTACGAGCAGTACTTC.

The rearrangement links TRBV5-8 to TRBJ1-6; 7 bases line up with TRBD1. In germline, CDR1 is SGHTS, CDR2 YDEGEE. This CDR3 region has 14 residues. V dropped 4 bases and J dropped 9; count of bases not matched to a gene: 7. CDR3 DNA: TGTGCCAGCAGCCCTGGGACAGCGCGTTCACCCCTCCACTTT. This gives the protein CASSPGTARSPLHF.

The chain carries TRBV30 and TRBJ2-7; 7 bases agree with TRBD2. V shed 0 bases, J shed 2 bases, and the junction held 7 bases outside the gene matches. Looked up from germline, CDR1 is GTSNPN and CDR2 is SVGIG (reference sequence). The CDR3 loop spans 15 amino acids. The CDR3 here is CAWSVPGGLTYEQYF. The CDR3 DNA is TGTGCCTGGAGTGTCCCGGGGGGACTAACCTACGAGCAGTACTTC.

This clone has more than one count but fewer than ten. J is TRBJ2-5 and V is TRBV5-1; D uncertain. Germline V CDR1 and CDR2: SGHRS, YFSETQ. CDR3 size: 13 residues. V shed 0 bases and J shed 7 bases, with 10 bases lying between them. CDR3 loop: CASSLDLSGTQYF. CDR3 nucleotides: TGCGCCAGCAGCTTGGACTTATCGGGGACCCAGTACTTC.

The chain joins TRBV5-4 to TRBJ2-7, with D perhaps TRBD1 (6 bases). The CDR3 contains 13 residues. V was shortened by 4 bases and J by 3 bases, with 11 bases between the two germline ends. Germline CDR1 reads SGHNT; CDR2 reads YYREEE (reference sequence). Here the CDR3 reads CASSTGQYYEQYF. For the CDR3, the DNA is TGTGCCAGCAGCACAGGACAGTACTACGAGCAGTACTTC.

The chain is built from TRBV28 and TRBJ1-2; 9 bases align to TRBD1. Germline CDR1 and CDR2: MDHEN and SYDVKM. The CDR3 consists of 16 residues. V lost 6 bases, J lost 6 bases, and 14 bases stayed unmatched. Here the CDR3 reads CASRLRKTGTGNGYTF. In nucleotides, the CDR3 is TGTGCCAGCAGGCTACGTAAAACCGGGACAGGGAATGGCTACACCTTC.

The chain links TRBV6-5 to TRBJ2-1, with D possibly being TRBD2 (6 bases). Germline values: CDR1 MNHEY, CDR2 SVGAGI. The CDR3 has 13 residues. V was cut by 6 bases and J by 7 bases, with 13 bases left in between. The CDR3 DNA is TGTGCCAGCAGCTCCGCGGGACGGAATGAGCAGTTCTTC. Encoded protein: CASSSAGRNEQFF.

The chain joins TRBV6-5 to TRBJ1-6; the D gene is possibly TRBD1 (6 bases). Germline V gene lookup returns CDR1 MNHEY and CDR2 SVGAGI. The CDR3 has 13 residues. Trimming stripped 5 bases from V and 4 bases from J, with 6 bases between. This CDR3 is CASSQGYNSPLHF. CDR3 DNA sequence: TGTGCCAGCAGTCAGGGGTATAATTCACCCCTCCACTTT.

Of note for this clone: Other DNA sequences in the sample encode the same CDR3. V and J are TRBV5-1 and TRBJ2-3, with TRBD2 identical over 8 bases. This CDR3 comprises 15 residues. The germline V gene has CDR1 SGHRS and CDR2 YFSETQ. Trimming took 0 bases from V and 2 from J; bases not matched to a gene: 2. DNA of the CDR3: TGCGCCAGCAGCTTGGCCGGGGGGGACACAGATACGCAGTATTTT. It codes for CASSLAGGDTDTQYF.

The chain joins TRBV30 to TRBJ2-7; possibly TRBD2 for D (5 bases). The V gene's germline CDR1 is GTSNPN and CDR2 SVGIG (reference sequence). V was pared by 7 bases and J by 9 bases, with 16 bases between. This CDR3 is 11 amino acids long. The CDR3 reads CASEDLVGQYF. CDR3 in DNA: TGTGCCTCGGAGGACCTGGTCGGGCAGTACTTC.

The chain has TRBV20-1 and TRBJ1-2; weak D call: TRBD1 (5 bases). Between the trimmed V and J ends, which lost 3 bases and 4 bases, there was a span of 12 bases. CDR3 length: 13 amino acids. The germline V gene has CDR1 DFQATT and CDR2 SNEGSKA (reference sequence). As DNA, the CDR3 is TGCAGTGCTAGTCCCGGGGGAATCTATGGCTACACCTTC. It specifies CSASPGGIYGYTF.

This rearrangement joins TRBV10-3 to TRBJ1-1, with unresolved D. This CDR3 is 17 amino acids long. The V gene lost 0 bases and the J gene lost 4 bases, with 18 bases spanning the gap. Germline CDR1 and CDR2: ENHRY and SYGVKD. CDR3 sequence (DNA): TGTGCCATCAGTGAGTCGATGGGGAGACCACGTCCCACTGAAGCTTTCTTT. Protein product: CAISESMGRPRPTEAFF.

The chain carries TRBV13 and TRBJ2-2; D gene unclear. In germline, CDR1 is PRHDT, CDR2 FYEKMQ (reference sequence). The V end was cut by 8 bases, the J end by 7 bases, with 11 bases between. The length of the CDR3 is 12 residues. CDR3 DNA: TGTGCCAGCCGCGAGTTAGACGGGGAGCTGTTTTTT. It is translated as CASRELDGELFF.

This chain links TRBV24-1 with TRBJ1-5, with a possible D match to TRBD1 (5 bases). CDR1 and CDR2 (germline): KGHDR, SFDVKD. The CDR3 is 13 residues long. V lost 6 bases to trimming and J lost 3 bases, with 8 bases between them. The CDR3 coding sequence is TGTGCCACCAGTTCCAGGGTCAATCAGCCCCAGCATTTT. Encoded protein: CATSSRVNQPQHF.

The V gene is TRBV18, the J gene TRBJ2-7; TRBD2 matches at 12 bases. The junction had 3 bases not matched to a gene; V was cut back by 6 bases and J by 3 bases. The V gene's germline CDR1 is KGHSH and CDR2 LQKENI. The CDR3 has 14 residues. This CDR3 reads CASSWTSGNYEQYF. CDR3 coding DNA: TGTGCCAGCTCCTGGACTAGCGGGAACTACGAGCAGTACTTC.

CDR3 bases: TGCGCCAGCAGCTTGGGGGACAGGGTCTATGGCTACACCTTC. It yields the protein CASSLGDRVYGYTF. V is TRBV5-1 and J is TRBJ1-2, with TRBD1 matching over 9 bases. The V and J ends lost 0 bases and 4 bases, in that order; junction bases with no gene match: 1. Germline V gene data show CDR1 as SGHRS and CDR2 as YFSETQ. The CDR3 is 14 amino acids. Looking up the rest from reference TRBV5-1 and TRBJ1-2 gives the full variable domain: KAGVTQTPRYLIKTRGQQVTLSCSPISGHRSVSWYQQTPGQGLQFLFEYFSETQRNKGNFPGRFSGRQFSNSRSEMNVSTLELGDSALYLCASSLGDRVYGYTFGSGTRLTVV.

This sequence joins TRBV19 and TRBJ1-1; weak D call: TRBD1 (6 bases). Germline V lookup: CDR1 LNHDA, CDR2 SQIVND (reference sequence). The CDR3 has 14 residues. V was pared by 3 bases and J by 4 bases, with 12 bases between. CDR3 region: CASSIGGRVTEAFF. The CDR3 DNA is TGTGCCAGTAGTATCGGGGGGCGCGTCACTGAAGCTTTCTTT.

The chain combines TRBV7-2 with TRBJ1-1; D gene ambiguous. From germline, CDR1 is SGHTA and CDR2 FQGNSA. V was cut by 2 bases and J by 0 bases, with 10 bases left in between. The CDR3 spans 15 residues. The CDR3 is CASSLWAGMNTEAFF. The CDR3 coding sequence is TGTGCCAGCAGCTTATGGGCAGGTATGAACACTGAAGCTTTCTTT.

The chain links TRBV11-2 to TRBJ1-2, with 9 bases that match TRBD1. V was clipped by 5 bases and J by 4 bases; unmatched bases: 8. CDR1 SGHAT and CDR2 FQNNGV come from the germline V gene. The CDR3 is 15 amino acids. The CDR3 DNA is TGTGCCAGCAGCCCCGGGGACAGGGTCGTCTATGGCTACACCTTC. Translating it yields CASSPGDRVVYGYTF. Drawing the rest from reference TRBV11-2 and TRBJ1-2, the complete variable domain is EAGVAQSPRYKIIEKRQSVAFWCNPISGHATLYWYQQILGQGPKLLIQFQNNGVVDDSQLPKDRFSAERLKGVDSTLKIQPAKLEDSAVYLCASSPGDRVVYGYTFGSGTRLTVV.

This chain connects TRBV30 to TRBJ2-3; 7 nucleotides align to TRBD2. Per germline, CDR1 GTSNPN and CDR2 SVGIG (reference sequence). The J segment lost 3 bases and the V segment lost 5 bases, leaving 17 bases of the junction unmatched. The CDR3 is 17 residues long. CDR3 DNA sequence: TGTGCCTGGCGTTTGGGGGGGGGACCCTCTGGGACAGATACGCAGTATTTT. Amino acid sequence: CAWRLGGGPSGTDTQYF.